The 29 T cell receptor beta chains in this list originate from one sample, sequenced in a study of blood T cell repertoires in COVID-19. The data were produced by immunoSEQ multiplex PCR, yet TCRdb's version contains in-frame clones alone and is incomplete. The data contain approximately 530,000 clones, approximately 88% of them singletons. Sequenced input: peripheral blood. The receptors were gathered from a woman in her forties or fifties with COVID-19, enrolled during active disease.

This clone was seen only a few times. This chain uses TRBV27 with TRBJ2-7; D is perhaps TRBD2 (6 bases). This CDR3 has 14 amino acids. Germline assignment: CDR1 MNHEY and CDR2 SMNVEV (reference sequence). Trimming left V 2 bases short and J 3 bases short, with 11 bases between. CDR3 coding DNA: TGTGCCAGCAGTTTAGAAGGACTACACTACGAGCAGTACTTC. The encoded protein is CASSLEGLHYEQYF.

This chain connects TRBV5-1 to TRBJ2-1, with a tentative D call TRBD1 (5 bases). V lost 0 bases to trimming and J lost 8 bases, with 9 bases between them. CDR1 and CDR2 from the germline V gene are SGHRS and YFSETQ. The CDR3 has 13 residues. DNA of the CDR3: TGCGCCAGCAGCTTGGGGGGCGTCGATGAGCAGTTCTTC. This encodes CASSLGGVDEQFF.

The chain employs TRBV3-1 (or the pseudogene TRBV3-2) and TRBJ2-1, with D possibly matching TRBD2 (5 bases). The germline gives CDR1 LGHDT, CDR2 YNNKEL (reference sequence). With 1 base removed from V and 7 bases from J, the gap between germline ends came to 14 bases. CDR3 length: 15 amino acids. The CDR3 nucleotides are TGTGCCAGCAGCCAAGTTGTGTCGTCGGGGAATGAGCAGTTCTTC. Translated: CASSQVVSSGNEQFF.

The rearrangement uses TRBV12-3 or TRBV12-4 and TRBJ1-2, with D perhaps matching TRBD1 (6 bases). This CDR3 has 12 residues. Trimming stripped 5 bases from V and 5 bases from J, with 9 bases between. Here the CDR3 reads CASSVTGYGYTF. The CDR3 region has the DNA TGTGCCAGCAGTGTGACAGGTTATGGCTACACCTTC.

The chain joins TRBV15 to TRBJ2-1; D perhaps matches TRBD2 (5 bases). V dropped 5 bases and J dropped 5 bases, with 16 bases sitting between them. Per the germline V gene, CDR1 is LNHNV and CDR2 is YYDKDF (reference sequence). This CDR3 comprises 15 residues. The CDR3 DNA is TGTGCCACCAGCCCTACTAGAGGGTTTGACAATGAGCAGTTCTTC. Translated: CATSPTRGFDNEQFF.

V and J are TRBV10-1 and TRBJ2-1; possibly TRBD2 for D (5 bases). CDR1 WNHNN and CDR2 SYGVQD come from the germline V gene (reference sequence). V was clipped by 7 bases and J by 9 bases, with 19 bases between them. The CDR3 spans 14 residues. The CDR3 DNA reads TGCGCCAGCACCAATAGTCGAACCCGGGGTGAGCAGTTCTTC. Amino acid sequence: CASTNSRTRGEQFF.

The chain recombines TRBV18 with TRBJ1-1; D is uncertain. The CDR3 covers 15 residues. CDR1 KGHSH and CDR2 LQKENI come from the germline V gene. Trimming cost V 3 bases and J 0 bases, with 11 bases left between them. CDR3: CASSPRGELNTEAFF. In nucleotides, the CDR3 is TGTGCCAGCTCACCCCGGGGAGAGTTGAACACTGAAGCTTTCTTT.

The CDR3, as DNA: TGTGCCAGCAGCCCAGGGACTTCTACCGCCGGGGAGCTGTTTTTT. It yields the protein CASSPGTSTAGELFF. The rearrangement joins TRBV14 to TRBJ2-2; a weak D match, TRBD2 (6 bases). Per germline, CDR1 SGHDN and CDR2 FVKESK. This CDR3 is 15 amino acids long. Trimming took off 4 bases at V and 6 bases at J, with 15 bases between the two ends.

The gene calls are TRBV28 and TRBJ2-1; 10 bases match TRBD2. Germline CDR1 MDHEN, CDR2 SYDVKM. This CDR3 has 16 residues. Losses at the gene ends were 8 bases for V and 5 bases for J; bases not matched to a gene: 12. The CDR3 DNA reads as TGTGCCAGCCCCCCAGGCGGACTAGCGGACAACAATGAGCAGTTCTTC. Its protein product is CASPPGGLADNNEQFF.

This chain joins TRBV28 and TRBJ2-7; D is possibly TRBD1 (5 bases). The V gene lost 11 bases and the J gene lost 0 bases, with 17 bases spanning the gap. This CDR3 comprises 14 residues. CDR1 is MDHEN and CDR2 is SYDVKM in the germline V gene. The chain's CDR3 is CAVLDSFSSYEQYF. The CDR3 DNA reads TGTGCCGTATTAGACAGTTTTAGCTCCTACGAGCAGTACTTC.

This clone was detected only once. The rearrangement joins TRBV5-5 to TRBJ1-1, with no clear D. The germline gives CDR1 SGHKS, CDR2 YYEKEE (reference sequence). This CDR3 spans 15 amino acids. Trimming left V 0 bases short and J 0 bases short, with 9 bases between. CDR3 amino acids: CASSLAGGMNTEAFF. The CDR3 DNA reads TGTGCCAGCAGCTTGGCCGGCGGTATGAACACTGAAGCTTTCTTT. Variable domain in full (rest from reference TRBV5-5 and TRBJ1-1): DAGVTQSPTHLIKTRGQQVTLRCSPISGHKSVSWYQQVLGQGPQFIFQYYEKEERGRGNFPDRFSARQFPNYSSELNVNALLLGDSALYLCASSLAGGMNTEAFFGQGTRLTVV.

The V call is TRBV2, the J call TRBJ2-7, with D unresolved. V lost 4 bases and J lost 6, with 13 bases in between. CDR1 and CDR2 from the germline V gene are SNHLY and FYNNEI. The CDR3 contains 13 residues. The CDR3 bases are TGTGCCAGCAGTGTAAAGGCGGAGACCGAGCAGTACTTC. This sequence encodes CASSVKAETEQYF.

The chain uses TRBV28 and TRBJ1-2; 7 bases are a match to TRBD1. The J segment lost 8 bases and the V segment lost 5 bases, leaving 8 bases of the junction unmatched. Germline V gene data show CDR1 as MDHEN and CDR2 as SYDVKM. The CDR3 extends over 13 amino acids. The CDR3 DNA reads TGTGCCAGCAGTCCTGACAGGGTGGGGGGCTACACCTTC. Amino acid sequence: CASSPDRVGGYTF.

This chain connects TRBV9 to TRBJ2-6; D possibly corresponds to TRBD1 (6 bases). Germline CDR1 is SGDLS and CDR2 is YYNGEE. V was cut by 4 bases and J by 0 bases, with 14 bases left in between. The CDR3 spans 17 residues. Written as DNA, the CDR3 is TGTGCCAGCAGCACACCCAGGACAGACTCTGGGGCCAACGTCCTGACTTTC. Its protein product is CASSTPRTDSGANVLTF.

In DNA, the CDR3 is TGTGCCAGCAGCACAGGGGGTACCTACGAGCAGTACTTC. It is translated as CASSTGGTYEQYF. The genes are TRBV5-6 and TRBJ2-7; 8 bases agree with TRBD1. Trimming removed 4 bases from V and 2 bases from J; junction bases left unmatched: 2. This CDR3 comprises 13 residues. Germline assignment: CDR1 SGHDT and CDR2 YYEEEE.

This chain links TRBV19 with TRBJ1-2; tentatively, D is TRBD1 (5 bases). Trimming shortened V by 3 bases and J by 8 bases, and 19 bases separated the two germline ends. CDR1 is LNHDA and CDR2 is SQIVND in the germline V gene (reference sequence). There are 15 residues in the CDR3. The CDR3 region has the DNA TGTGCCAGTAGTATCCTTTGGACACGTTCATTGGGCTACACCTTC. Its translation: CASSILWTRSLGYTF.

The V gene is TRBV27, the J gene TRBJ1-2; a possible D gene is TRBD1 (5 bases). CDR3 length equals 13 residues. Trimming took off 3 bases at V and 4 bases at J, with 9 bases between the two ends. Germline V CDR1 and CDR2: MNHEY, SMNVEV (reference sequence). CDR3 bases: TGTGCCAGCAGTTTCAGCGGGGCCTATGGCTACACCTTC. Residues: CASSFSGAYGYTF.

V is TRBV27 and J is TRBJ2-7; a possible D gene is TRBD1 (7 bases). Germline V gene lookup returns CDR1 MNHEY and CDR2 SMNVEV (reference sequence). The CDR3 has 14 amino acids. Between the trimmed V and J ends, which lost 6 bases and 7 bases, there was a span of 19 bases. The CDR3 protein is CASSAGTAGVEQYF. The CDR3 DNA follows: TGTGCCAGCAGCGCCGGGACAGCGGGCGTAGAGCAGTACTTC.

The chain couples TRBV18 to TRBJ2-7, with 9 bases identical to TRBD1. Per germline, CDR1 KGHSH and CDR2 LQKENI. With V trimmed by 5 bases and J by 2 bases, 7 bases remained unmatched. The CDR3 loop spans 15 amino acids. CDR3: CASSIQGASAYEQYF. In DNA, the CDR3 is TGTGCCAGCTCAATACAGGGGGCCTCTGCCTACGAGCAGTACTTC.

The chain is built from TRBV7-2 and TRBJ2-7; D uncertain. The V end was cut by 1 base, the J end by 3 bases, with 7 bases between. The V gene's germline CDR1 is SGHTA and CDR2 FQGNSA. The CDR3 runs 13 residues. In nucleotides, the CDR3 is TGTGCCAGCAGCTTAGGCCAGAACTACGAGCAGTACTTC. It is translated as CASSLGQNYEQYF.

In this sample, this clone turned up once. The chain uses TRBV30 and TRBJ1-1; 8 positions agree with TRBD1. The CDR3 consists of 14 residues. Germline CDR1 is GTSNPN and CDR2 is SVGIG (reference sequence). V gave up 0 bases and J gave up 6 bases; unmatched junction bases: 6. The CDR3 spells CAWSVLTGDAEAFF. In nucleotides, the CDR3 is TGTGCCTGGAGTGTACTGACAGGGGACGCTGAAGCTTTCTTT.

In this sample, this clone turned up a few times. The chain carries TRBV19 and TRBJ1-2; 7 bases map to TRBD1. The V gene end was trimmed by 5 bases and the J gene end by 8 bases; junction bases not matched to a gene: 14. Germline V gives CDR1 LNHDA, CDR2 SQIVND (reference sequence). The length of the CDR3 is 15 residues. As DNA, the CDR3 is TGTGCCAGTAGTCAAGGGACAGCGGCGAATGGGGGCTACACCTTC. This gives the protein CASSQGTAANGGYTF. The entire variable domain, with the rest obtained from reference TRBV19 and TRBJ1-2, is as follows: DGGITQSPKYLFRKEGQNVTLSCEQNLNHDAMYWYRQDPGQGLRLIYYSQIVNDFQKGDIAEGYSVSREKKESFPLTVTSAQKNPTAFYLCASSQGTAANGGYTFGSGTRLTVV.

V is TRBV21-1 and J is TRBJ1-2; TRBD1 is the table's D call and was not checked against the DNA. TRBV21-1 has pseudogene status. This CDR3 has 13 residues. Written as DNA, the CDR3 is TGTGCCAGCAGCAAAAACACAAACTATGGCTACACCTTC. It specifies CASSKNTNYGYTF.

The chain recombines TRBV12-3 or TRBV12-4 with TRBJ2-2; TRBD1 is a possible D gene (6 bases). This CDR3 contains 13 residues. V was cut by 8 bases and J by 7 bases, with 14 bases left in between. CDR3 nucleotide sequence: TGTGCCAGCCTAACAGGGTCGGGCGGGGAGCTGTTTTTT. Its protein is CASLTGSGGELFF.

This rearrangement joins TRBV3-1 (or the pseudogene TRBV3-2) to TRBJ2-1; 8 nucleotides line up with TRBD2. The CDR3 consists of 14 residues. J gave up 6 bases and V 8 bases, and 9 bases lay outside the gene matches. CDR1 LGHDT and CDR2 YNNKEL come from the germline V gene (reference sequence). Here the CDR3 DNA reads TGTGCCAGCGAGAGTACTAGCGGCTCCAATGAGCAGTTCTTC. Protein product: CASESTSGSNEQFF.

The chain recombines TRBV3-1 (or the pseudogene TRBV3-2) with TRBJ2-3; 12 bases fit TRBD2. J gave up 6 bases and V 0 bases, and 1 base lay outside the gene matches. The V gene's germline CDR1 is LGHDT and CDR2 YNNKEL (reference sequence). CDR3 length: 15 amino acids. In DNA form, the CDR3 reads TGTGCCAGCAGCCAAGATGGGACTAGCGGGGATACGCAGTATTTT. It encodes CASSQDGTSGDTQYF.

The rearrangement links TRBV28 to TRBJ1-4; the match to TRBD1 covers 7 bases. The CDR3 totals 15 residues. Per germline, CDR1 MDHEN and CDR2 SYDVKM. Losses at the gene ends were 5 bases for V and 3 bases for J; bases not matched to a gene: 6. This chain's CDR3 is CASSKGGAANEKLFF. CDR3 coding DNA: TGTGCCAGCAGTAAAGGGGGCGCGGCTAATGAAAAACTGTTTTTT.

This sequence joins TRBV7-9 and TRBJ1-2; 12 bases map to TRBD1. With 5 bases clipped from V and 4 bases from J, the junction kept 8 bases outside the gene matches. The V gene's germline CDR1 is SEHNR and CDR2 FQNEAQ (reference sequence). The CDR3 spans 16 residues. CDR3 sequence (DNA): TGTGCCAGCAGCGCATCCGGGACAGGGGGCAGCTATGGCTACACCTTC. Amino acid sequence: CASSASGTGGSYGYTF.

V gene TRBV24-1 combines with J gene TRBJ2-7, with D possibly TRBD1 on 5 matching bases. CDR1 and CDR2 from the germline V gene are KGHDR and SFDVKD. Trimming took off 5 bases at V and 3 bases at J, with 10 bases between the two ends. The CDR3 length is 13 residues. The CDR3: CATSARTHYEQYF. CDR3 bases: TGTGCCACCAGTGCTAGGACACACTACGAGCAGTACTTC.